The 2 T cell receptor beta chains listed next were all sequenced from one sample in a study of blood T cell repertoires in COVID-19. Method: immunoSEQ multiplex PCR; TCRdb's copy keeps in-frame clones and lacks some. The top ten hold 11% to 15% of the sample, which has 50,000 to 55,000 clones, just over 85% seen once. Sequencing input: peripheral blood. These receptors were collected from a man aged 65 to 79 with acute or convalescent COVID-19.

V gene TRBV9 combines with J gene TRBJ1-6; D may be TRBD1 (6 bases). The CDR3 covers 15 residues. Germline V lookup: CDR1 SGDLS, CDR2 YYNGEE. V lost 0 bases to trimming and J lost 10 bases, with 14 bases between them. The DNA for the CDR3 is TGTGCCAGCAGCGTAGTTTCAGGGGTAGGGTCACCCCTCCACTTT. Translation gives CASSVVSGVGSPLHF.

The rearrangement uses TRBV27 and TRBJ1-1; tentatively, D is TRBD1 (6 bases). Germline CDR1 and CDR2: MNHEY and SMNVEV (reference sequence). The CDR3 spans 14 residues. Between the trimmed V and J ends, which lost 1 base and 4 bases, there was a span of 10 bases. DNA of the CDR3: TGTGCCAGCAGTTTATATACAGGGACCACTGAAGCTTTCTTT. Residues: CASSLYTGTTEAFF.